Shown below are 5 T cell receptor beta chains from a single sample sequenced in a study of cytomegalovirus exposure and HLA in healthy donors. The PCR made use of 60 Vbeta and 13 Jbeta primers. Sequenced by immunoSEQ multiplex PCR; TCRdb stores in-frame clones only, minus some. Of over 130,000 clones listed, about 84% are singletons. Sequenced: PBMCs. These receptors all come from a woman in her 40s in good health and CMV-seropositive.

The chain links TRBV28 to TRBJ2-7, with D possibly being TRBD1 (5 bases). Germline V lookup: CDR1 MDHEN, CDR2 SYDVKM. The ends were cut back, 3 bases at V and 2 bases at J, with 11 bases in the middle. The CDR3 is made up of 14 amino acids. The CDR3 DNA sequence: TGTGCCAGCAGTTTTTCTCAGGGTACCTACGAGCAGTACTTC. This gives the protein CASSFSQGTYEQYF.

The chain joins TRBV5-4 to TRBJ2-3; 7 bases are a match to TRBD1. V lost 1 base and J lost 2; bases outside the gene matches: 7. CDR1 is SGHNT, CDR2 YYREEE, per germline (reference sequence). The CDR3 totals 16 residues. The CDR3 here is CASSLPITGDTDTQYF. CDR3 coding DNA: TGTGCCAGCAGCTTGCCAATAACAGGGGACACAGATACGCAGTATTTT.

The rearrangement uses TRBV9 and TRBJ2-2, with 10 bases fitting TRBD2. J was trimmed by 4 bases and V by 3 bases; bases with no gene match: 9. Germline assignment: CDR1 SGDLS and CDR2 YYNGEE. The CDR3 has 17 amino acids. The CDR3 region is CASSAAGTSVSTGELFF. The CDR3 DNA reads as TGTGCCAGCAGCGCCGCCGGGACTAGCGTCAGCACCGGGGAGCTGTTTTTT.

The rearrangement links TRBV10-3 to TRBJ2-2; TRBD1 matches 9 bases. The V gene's germline CDR1 is ENHRY and CDR2 SYGVKD. The ends lost 6 bases at V and 0 bases at J; junction bases unmatched: 2. The CDR3 sequence is 15 residues long. This CDR3 is CAISRDRANTGELFF. In nucleotides, the CDR3 is TGTGCCATCAGCCGGGACAGGGCGAACACCGGGGAGCTGTTTTTT.

V is TRBV11-2 and J is TRBJ2-7; TRBD2 matches at 7 bases. The CDR3 is made up of 13 amino acids. The V segment lost 5 bases and the J segment 3 bases; nucleotides outside the gene matches: 4. In germline, CDR1 is SGHAT, CDR2 FQNNGV. CDR3 bases: TGTGCCAGCAGCCTTTCGGGGGGCTACGAGCAGTACTTC. Amino acid sequence: CASSLSGGYEQYF.